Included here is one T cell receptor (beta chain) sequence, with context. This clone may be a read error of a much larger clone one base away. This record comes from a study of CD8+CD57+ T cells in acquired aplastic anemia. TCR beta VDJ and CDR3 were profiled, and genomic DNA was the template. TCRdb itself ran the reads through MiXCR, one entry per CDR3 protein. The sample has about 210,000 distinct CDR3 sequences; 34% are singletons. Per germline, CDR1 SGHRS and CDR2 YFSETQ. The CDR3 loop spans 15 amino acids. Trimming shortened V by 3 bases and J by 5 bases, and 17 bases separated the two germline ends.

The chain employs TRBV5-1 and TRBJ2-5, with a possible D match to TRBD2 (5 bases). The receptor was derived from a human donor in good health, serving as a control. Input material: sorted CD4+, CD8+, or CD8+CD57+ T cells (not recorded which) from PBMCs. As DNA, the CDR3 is TGCGCCAGCAGCTGGTGGAGGCCGGGTGACGAGACCCAGTACTTC. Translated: CASSWWRPGDETQYF.